Listed below are T cell receptor beta chains from one sample, sequenced in a study of OX40 agonist ivuxolimab in advanced cancers. Clones were sequenced by immunoSEQ multiplex PCR, and TCRdb holds only the in-frame ones, with some missing. The table records roughly 41,000 clones, roughly 80% of them present only once. The sequencing used CD4+ or CD8+ T cells sorted from blood, collected in a trial of the OX40 agonist ivuxolimab. All receptors come from an adult with an advanced solid tumor such as melanoma, head and neck, liver or kidney cancer. Both conserved end residues are part of each CDR3. The D gene is left open where the match is weak. For some rows the clone size is stated as once, few or many, or as a class when expanded; others skip it.

v_gene,abundance,j_gene,d_gene,CDR3aa,CDR3nt
TRBV4-1,.,TRBJ2-1,.,CASTSTSRGMNNEQFF,TGCGCCAGCACCTCCACTTCAAGGGGGATGAACAATGAGCAGTTCTTC
TRBV5-1,.,TRBJ2-3,.,CASSLALAGTDTQYF,TGCGCCAGCAGCTTGGCCTTAGCGGGCACAGATACGCAGTATTTT
TRBV6-6,.,TRBJ2-3,TRBD1,CTTRTGPDTDTQYF,TGTACCACCAGGACAGGTCCAGACACAGATACGCAGTATTTT
TRBV6-1,.,TRBJ1-1,.,CASSEQVPRAEAFF,TGTGCCAGCAGTGAACAGGTTCCCCGGGCTGAAGCTTTCTTT
TRBV15,.,TRBJ1-3,.,CATSRDRTGNTIYF,TGTGCCACCAGCAGAGATCGGACTGGAAACACCATATATTTT
TRBV4-1,.,TRBJ2-7,.,CASSQDGWQGSFEQYF,TGCGCCAGCAGCCAAGACGGGTGGCAGGGAAGTTTCGAGCAGTACTTC
TRBV2,.,TRBJ2-3,.,CASRGATDTQYF,TGTGCCAGCAGGGGGGCGACAGATACGCAGTATTTT
TRBV2,.,TRBJ2-7,.,CASRGGYEQYF,TGTGCCAGCAGGGGTGGCTACGAGCAGTACTTC
TRBV14,.,TRBJ2-7,.,CASSQGAASYEQYF,TGTGCCAGCAGCCAAGGGGCCGCTTCCTACGAGCAGTACTTC
TRBV4-2,.,TRBJ1-2,TRBD1,CASSHSRTGNDGGYTF,TGTGCCAGCAGCCACTCCCGGACAGGGAATGATGGTGGCTACACCTTC
TRBV7-8,.,TRBJ2-7,.,CASSLLSGSEQYF,TGTGCCAGCAGCTTATTATCAGGTTCCGAGCAGTACTTC
TRBV7-9,once,TRBJ1-6,.,CASRGSGSYNSPLHF,TGTGCCAGCAGGGGATCGGGATCCTATAATTCACCCCTCCACTTT
TRBV9,.,TRBJ1-2,.,CASSVDSGPGGYTF,TGTGCCAGCAGCGTAGATTCAGGGCCTGGGGGCTACACCTTC
TRBV7-9,.,TRBJ2-3,TRBD2,CASSPTEGLAVDTQYF,TGTGCCAGCAGCCCGACTGAGGGACTAGCGGTTGATACGCAGTATTTT
TRBV6-5,once,TRBJ1-4,.,CASSDGGYDEKLFF,TGTGCCAGCAGTGACGGGGGGTACGATGAAAAACTGTTTTTT
TRBV21-1,.,TRBJ2-2,.,CASRDTSGRVTGELFF,TGTGCCAGCAGGGACACTAGCGGGAGAGTCACCGGGGAGCTGTTTTTT
TRBV28,.,TRBJ2-2,.,CASSDPGQLLTGELFF,TGTGCCAGCAGCGACCCGGGACAACTACTCACCGGGGAGCTGTTTTTT
TRBV30,once,TRBJ2-5,.,CAWNFRAAGETQYF,TGTGCCTGGAACTTTCGCGCGGCGGGGGAGACCCAGTACTTC
TRBV2,.,TRBJ2-1,.,CASRDYTEQFF,TGTGCCAGCAGGGATTACACAGAGCAGTTCTTC
TRBV6-1,.,TRBJ2-1,.,CASTDLQAAYNEQFF,TGTGCCAGCACTGATCTGCAGGCTGCCTACAATGAGCAGTTCTTC
TRBV9,.,TRBJ2-2,.,CASSATGQYTGELFF,TGTGCCAGCAGCGCGACGGGGCAGTACACCGGGGAGCTGTTTTTT
TRBV19,.,TRBJ1-4,.,CASAPTNGEKLFF,TGTGCCAGCGCCCCAACCAACGGGGAAAAACTGTTTTTT
TRBV9,once,TRBJ2-7,TRBD2,CASSVEIAGFYEQYF,TGTGCCAGCAGCGTAGAGATAGCGGGCTTCTACGAGCAGTACTTC
TRBV9,.,TRBJ2-3,.,CASSPQGGSTLADTQYF,TGTGCCAGCAGCCCTCAGGGGGGAAGCACCCTAGCAGATACGCAGTATTTT
TRBV7-2,once,TRBJ2-3,TRBD2,CASSLYGLAGQTSTDTQYF,TGTGCCAGCAGCTTATATGGACTAGCGGGACAAACTAGCACAGATACGCAGTATTTT
TRBV6-5,.,TRBJ1-4,.,CASSYRGSDEKLFF,TGTGCCAGCAGTTACCGGGGGAGTGATGAAAAACTGTTTTTT
TRBV19,.,TRBJ2-7,.,CASSVGLQRFYEQYF,TGTGCCAGTAGCGTGGGGCTTCAAAGATTCTACGAGCAGTACTTC
TRBV19,.,TRBJ2-7,TRBD1,CASSPGAGTAQYEQYF,TGTGCCAGTTCCCCTGGGGCCGGGACAGCCCAATACGAGCAGTACTTC
TRBV6-5,few,TRBJ1-5,.,CASSYSGDQPQHF,TGTGCCAGCAGTTACTCGGGTGATCAGCCCCAGCATTTT
TRBV20-1,.,TRBJ2-7,.,CSAKKVWEQYF,TGCAGTGCTAAGAAGGTGTGGGAGCAGTACTTC
TRBV5-5,.,TRBJ2-5,.,CASSNRGANQETQYF,TGTGCCAGCTCGAACCGAGGGGCAAACCAAGAGACCCAGTACTTC
TRBV7-2,.,TRBJ2-3,.,CASSLGRGVDTDTQYF,TGTGCCAGCAGCTTAGGTCGTGGGGTCGACACAGATACGCAGTATTTT
TRBV6-4,.,TRBJ2-4,.,CASSPSAVDKNIQYF,TGTGCCAGCAGCCCTTCAGCGGTCGACAAAAACATTCAGTACTTC
TRBV28,.,TRBJ1-5,.,CASSFNPAGGILGNQPQHF,TGTGCCAGCAGTTTTAACCCAGCAGGCGGGATATTGGGCAATCAGCCCCAGCATTTT
TRBV7-9,.,TRBJ2-2,.,CASSSQLNTGELFF,TGTGCCAGCAGCTCCCAGTTAAACACCGGGGAGCTGTTTTTT
TRBV14,.,TRBJ2-4,TRBD2,CASSLGTSGSIGSKNIQYF,TGTGCCAGCAGCCTAGGGACTAGCGGGAGTATCGGATCCAAAAACATTCAGTACTTC
TRBV6-6,.,TRBJ2-7,TRBD2,CASRTGGLAGYEQYF,TGTGCCAGCAGGACCGGGGGACTAGCGGGATACGAGCAGTACTTC
TRBV5-4,.,TRBJ1-3,.,CASSLGGAASPGNTIYF,TGTGCCAGCAGCTTGGGGGGGGCCGCTAGCCCTGGAAACACCATATATTTT
TRBV10-1,.,TRBJ1-5,TRBD1,CASSPGGVGQPQHF,TGCGCCAGCAGCCCAGGGGGGGTAGGGCAGCCCCAGCATTTT
TRBV5-8,once,TRBJ2-7,TRBD1,CASSEGQFPREQYF,TGTGCCAGCAGCGAGGGACAGTTCCCTCGCGAACAGTACTTC
TRBV7-3,few,TRBJ2-7,.,CASSLGTTGEQYF,TGTGCCAGCAGCTTGGGAACCACGGGAGAGCAGTACTTC
TRBV6-1,.,TRBJ2-3,TRBD1,CASSAGGAADTQYF,TGTGCCAGCAGTGCAGGGGGCGCAGCAGATACGCAGTATTTT
TRBV7-9,.,TRBJ2-7,.,CASSLGATGSTYEQYF,TGTGCCAGCAGCTTAGGGGCGACAGGTTCCACCTACGAGCAGTACTTC
TRBV7-9,.,TRBJ1-2,.,CASSLEGRRSTF,TGTGCCAGCAGCTTAGAAGGGCGGCGTAGCACCTTC